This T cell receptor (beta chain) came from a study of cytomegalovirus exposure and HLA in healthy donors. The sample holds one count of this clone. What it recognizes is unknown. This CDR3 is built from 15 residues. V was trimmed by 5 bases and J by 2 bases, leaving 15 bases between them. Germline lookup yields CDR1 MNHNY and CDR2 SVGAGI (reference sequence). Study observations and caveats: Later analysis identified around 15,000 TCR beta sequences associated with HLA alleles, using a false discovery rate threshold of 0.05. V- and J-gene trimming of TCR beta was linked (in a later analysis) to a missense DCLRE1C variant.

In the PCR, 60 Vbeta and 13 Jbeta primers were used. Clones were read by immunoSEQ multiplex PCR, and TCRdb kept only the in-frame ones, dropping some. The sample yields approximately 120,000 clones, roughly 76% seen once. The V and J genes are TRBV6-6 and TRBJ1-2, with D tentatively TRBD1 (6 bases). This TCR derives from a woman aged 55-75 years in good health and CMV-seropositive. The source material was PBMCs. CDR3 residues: CASSALNRANYGYTF. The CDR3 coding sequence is TGTGCCAGCAGTGCCCTAAACAGGGCAAACTATGGCTACACCTTC.